This T cell receptor (beta chain) was recovered during a study of blood T cell repertoires in COVID-19 (TCRdb year 2020). Context from the whole study: Samples from collaborators originated in the United States, Italy and Spain and spanned both the acute and convalescent phases of COVID-19. The repertoires were released in a freely available public database meant as a resource for research on the immune response to SARS-CoV-2. Sample metadata almost always included a de-identified subject ID, COVID-19 status, age in years and sex. Where available, HLA class I and class II types were taken from metadata supplied by the sample provider and were not determined by assay-based typing. Subjects who had been exposed to COVID-19, were actively infected with it, or had recovered from it provided the deeply sampled blood TCRbeta repertoires that made up the dataset. The material from the prospective study consisted of cDNA or gDNA derived from T cells, B-cell-depleted T cells, or PBMCs. The samples were drawn from two sources: the first 160 participants of the ongoing ImmuneRACE study, and fewer than 1,500 subjects contributed by 6 global collaborators. The paper as a whole reports these results and caveats: Clinical and demographic metadata were provided uncurated, with the amount varying by source and participant.

TCRbeta CDR3 regions were amplified from genomic DNA using the immunoSEQ Assay, a bias-controlled multiplex PCR. As for how the authors treated the data: Nucleated cell counts per sample were estimated from amplification of reference gene primers within the assay. To quantify the absolute abundance of each unique TCRbeta CDR3 rearrangement, sequence reads were collapsed and filtered. For each sample, productive Simpson clonality was calculated as the square root of Simpson's diversity index over productive rearrangements. Here the immuneACCESS table is served through TCRdb, limited to in-frame sequences with V and J called. Missing clones are a known gap in these copies; in checked studies unresolved V genes cover under half, and the rest lacks a known reason. The V and J calls and clone size come from that table; D and trimming were worked out from the DNA. Here the sample has approximately 480,000 clones; about nine tenths occur a single time. Under 0.85% of the sample goes to the ten largest clones.

As to this clone: It lacks a known antigen. No base quality information exists; no much larger clone differs at one position.

V was cut back by 4 bases and J by 0 bases, leaving a gap of 16 bases between them. CDR1 LNHDA and CDR2 SQIVND are derived from the germline V gene (reference sequence). CDR3 length: 17 amino acids, cysteine to phenylalanine. The sequence is cut down to CDR3 DNA, 51 bases in frame from base 1. In the prospective study, participants were about 18 to 89 years old, resided in approximately 25 geographic areas of the United States, and were enrolled through a virtual design. In the prospective study, participants were assigned to cohorts based on the clinical history participants reported in a screening survey and a study questionnaire. Recovered participants in ImmuneRACE Cohort 3 were defined by two consecutive negative NP/OP PCR tests, clearance by a healthcare professional, or resolution of symptoms. In the prospective study, whole blood, serum and a nasopharyngeal or oropharyngeal swab were collected from each participant by mobile phlebotomists. Prospective study participants could optionally give additional blood draws and questionnaires over an approximately two-month period. Before DNA extraction, blood samples from the prospective study were shipped at room temperature or frozen.

The material sequenced was PBMCs or T cells enriched from blood (not recorded which). The clonotype was recovered from a woman aged 18 to 35 who had recovered from COVID-19. The chain couples TRBV19 to TRBJ2-4, with no confidently assigned D gene. The CDR3 region reads CASSNRRVELAKNIQYF. The nucleotide sequence is given as TGTGCCAGTAGTAATCGACGGGTTGAACTAGCCAAAAACATTCAGTACTTC.